The entry below describes one T cell receptor beta chain. The target antigen is unknown. This sample was taken from a study of response to subunit inactivated influenza vaccine. In germline, CDR1 is MGHDK, CDR2 SYGVNS. Between the trimmed V and J ends, which lost 7 bases and 0 bases, there was a span of 13 bases. The CDR3 runs 15 residues. MiXCR was run by TCRdb on the RT-PCR reads, yielding one entry per CDR3 protein. The top ten hold 10% to 15% of the sample, which has a few hundred thousand distinct CDR3 sequences, over 9.5% seen once. Findings of the study overall: The authors suggested that few new T cells are recruited per seasonal influenza vaccination.

Here the sequenced sample was PBMCs from blood, taken around seven weeks after vaccination. The chain employs TRBV25-1 and TRBJ2-1; a weak D match, TRBD1 (6 bases). The TCR was taken from a man in his fifties or sixties who received an inactivated influenza vaccine. CDR3: CASTPQGVSYNEQFF. CDR3 in DNA: TGTGCCAGCACCCCACAGGGAGTCTCCTACAATGAGCAGTTCTTC.